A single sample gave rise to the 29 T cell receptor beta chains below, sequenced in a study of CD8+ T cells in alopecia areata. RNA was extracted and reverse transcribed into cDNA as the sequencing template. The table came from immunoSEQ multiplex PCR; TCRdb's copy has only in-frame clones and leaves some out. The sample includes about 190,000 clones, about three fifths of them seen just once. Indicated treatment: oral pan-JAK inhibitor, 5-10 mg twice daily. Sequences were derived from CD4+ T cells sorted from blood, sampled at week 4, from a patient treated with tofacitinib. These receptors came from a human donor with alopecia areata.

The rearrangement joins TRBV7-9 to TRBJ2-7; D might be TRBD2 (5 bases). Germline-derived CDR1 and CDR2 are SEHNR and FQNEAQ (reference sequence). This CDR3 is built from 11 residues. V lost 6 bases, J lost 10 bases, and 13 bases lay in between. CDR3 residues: CASSYLREQYF. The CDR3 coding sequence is TGTGCCAGCAGTTATCTGAGGGAACAGTACTTC.

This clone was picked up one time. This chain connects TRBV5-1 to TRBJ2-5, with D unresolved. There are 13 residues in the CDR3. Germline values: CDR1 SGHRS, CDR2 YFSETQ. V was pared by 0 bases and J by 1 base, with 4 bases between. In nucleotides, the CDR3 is TGCGCCAGCAGCTTGGACAGCCAAGAGACCCAGTACTTC. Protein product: CASSLDSQETQYF.

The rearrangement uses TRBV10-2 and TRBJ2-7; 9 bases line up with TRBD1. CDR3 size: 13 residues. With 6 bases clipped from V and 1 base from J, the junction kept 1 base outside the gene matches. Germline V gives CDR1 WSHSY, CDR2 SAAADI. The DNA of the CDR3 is TGCGCCAGCAGGGACAGGGGATCCTACGAGCAGTACTTC. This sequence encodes CASRDRGSYEQYF.

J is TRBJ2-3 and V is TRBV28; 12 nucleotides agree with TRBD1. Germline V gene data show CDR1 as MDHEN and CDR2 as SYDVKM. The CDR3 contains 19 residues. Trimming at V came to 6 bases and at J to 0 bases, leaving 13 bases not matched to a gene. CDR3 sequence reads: CASSSYGTGGVSSTDTQYF. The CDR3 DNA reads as TGTGCCAGCAGCTCCTATGGGACAGGGGGCGTTTCTAGCACAGATACGCAGTATTTT.

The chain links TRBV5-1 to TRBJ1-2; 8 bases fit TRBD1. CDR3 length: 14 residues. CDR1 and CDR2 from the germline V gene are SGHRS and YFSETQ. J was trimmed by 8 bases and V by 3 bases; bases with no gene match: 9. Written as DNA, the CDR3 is TGCGCCAGCAGCTCCACGGACAGGGTGAACGGCTACACCTTC. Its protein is CASSSTDRVNGYTF.

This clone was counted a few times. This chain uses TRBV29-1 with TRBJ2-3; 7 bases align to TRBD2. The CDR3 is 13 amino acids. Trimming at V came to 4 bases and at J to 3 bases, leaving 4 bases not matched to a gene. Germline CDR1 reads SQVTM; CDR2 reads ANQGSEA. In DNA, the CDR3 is TGCAGCGTTGCAAGGGGAGGGACAGATACGCAGTATTTT. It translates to CSVARGGTDTQYF.

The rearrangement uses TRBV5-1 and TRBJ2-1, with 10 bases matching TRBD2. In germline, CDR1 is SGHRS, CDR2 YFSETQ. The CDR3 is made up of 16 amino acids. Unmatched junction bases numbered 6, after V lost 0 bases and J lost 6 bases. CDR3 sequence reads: CASSLGGLAEFNEQFF. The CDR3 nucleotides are TGCGCCAGCAGCTTGGGAGGACTAGCGGAGTTCAATGAGCAGTTCTTC.

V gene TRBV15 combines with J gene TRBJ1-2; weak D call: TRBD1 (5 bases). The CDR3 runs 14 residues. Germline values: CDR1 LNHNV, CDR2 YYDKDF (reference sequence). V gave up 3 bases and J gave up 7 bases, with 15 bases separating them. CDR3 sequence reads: CATSRGTGTSGYTF. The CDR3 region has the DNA TGTGCCACCAGCAGGGGGACCGGGACCAGTGGCTACACCTTC.

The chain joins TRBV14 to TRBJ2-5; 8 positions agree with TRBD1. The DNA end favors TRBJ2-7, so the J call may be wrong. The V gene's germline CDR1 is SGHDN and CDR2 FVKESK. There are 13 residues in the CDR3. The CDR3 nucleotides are TGTGCCAGCAGCCGCCGGACAGGGTCCGAGCAGTACTTC. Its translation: CASSRRTGSEQYF.

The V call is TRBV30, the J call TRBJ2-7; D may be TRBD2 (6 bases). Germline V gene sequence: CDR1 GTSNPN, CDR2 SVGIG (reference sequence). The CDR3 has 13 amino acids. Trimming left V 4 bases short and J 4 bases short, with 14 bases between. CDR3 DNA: TGTGCCTGGACTAGCGACAACGAGTACGAGCAGTACTTC. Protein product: CAWTSDNEYEQYF. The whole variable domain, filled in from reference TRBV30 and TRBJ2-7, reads SQTIHQWPATLVQPVGSPLSLECTVEGTSNPNLYWYRQAAGRGLQLLFYSVGIGQISSEVPQNLSASRPQDRQFILSSKKLLLSDSGFYLCAWTSDNEYEQYFGPGTRLTVT.

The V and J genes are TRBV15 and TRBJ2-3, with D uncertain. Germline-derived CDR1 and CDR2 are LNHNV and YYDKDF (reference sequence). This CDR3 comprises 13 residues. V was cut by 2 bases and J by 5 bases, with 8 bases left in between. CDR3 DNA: TGTGCCACCAGCAGATCCGGTAAAGATACGCAGTATTTT. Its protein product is CATSRSGKDTQYF.

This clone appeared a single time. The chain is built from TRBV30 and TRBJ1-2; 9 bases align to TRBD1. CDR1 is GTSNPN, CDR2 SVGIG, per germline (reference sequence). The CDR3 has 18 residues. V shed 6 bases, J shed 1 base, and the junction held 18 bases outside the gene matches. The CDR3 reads CACPTPGQGLSSNYGYTF. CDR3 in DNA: TGTGCCTGCCCCACCCCGGGACAGGGACTCTCGAGTAACTATGGCTACACCTTC.

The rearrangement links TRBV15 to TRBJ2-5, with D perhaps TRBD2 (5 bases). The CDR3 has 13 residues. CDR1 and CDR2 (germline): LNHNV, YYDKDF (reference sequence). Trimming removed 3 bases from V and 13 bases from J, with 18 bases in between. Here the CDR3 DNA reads TGTGCCACCAGCAGGAAGCACATGGACTTGCGGTACTTC. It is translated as CATSRKHMDLRYF. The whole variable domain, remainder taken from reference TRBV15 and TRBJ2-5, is DAMVIQNPRYQVTQFGKPVTLSCSQTLNHNVMYWYQQKSSQAPKLLFHYYDKDFNNEADTPDNFQSRRPNTSFCFLDIRSPGLGDTAMYLCATSRKHMDLRYFGPGTRLLVL.

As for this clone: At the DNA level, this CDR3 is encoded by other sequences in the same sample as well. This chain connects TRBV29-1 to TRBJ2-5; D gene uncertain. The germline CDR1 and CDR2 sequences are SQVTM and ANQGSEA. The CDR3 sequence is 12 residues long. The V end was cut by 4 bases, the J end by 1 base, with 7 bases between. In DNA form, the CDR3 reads TGCAGCGTTGGGCCTGGCCAAGAGACCCAGTACTTC. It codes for CSVGPGQETQYF.

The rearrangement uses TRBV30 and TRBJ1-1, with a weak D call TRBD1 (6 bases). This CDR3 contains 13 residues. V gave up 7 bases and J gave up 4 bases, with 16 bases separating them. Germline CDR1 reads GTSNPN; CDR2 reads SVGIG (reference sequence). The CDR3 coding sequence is TGTGCCTCGGGGCAGTCCAGGGGCACTGAAGCTTTCTTT. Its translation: CASGQSRGTEAFF.

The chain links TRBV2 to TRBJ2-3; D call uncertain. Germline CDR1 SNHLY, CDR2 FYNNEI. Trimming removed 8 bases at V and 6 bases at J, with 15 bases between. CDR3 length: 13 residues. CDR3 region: CASRSLEVDTQYF. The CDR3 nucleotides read TGTGCCAGCCGATCGCTAGAAGTGGATACGCAGTATTTT.

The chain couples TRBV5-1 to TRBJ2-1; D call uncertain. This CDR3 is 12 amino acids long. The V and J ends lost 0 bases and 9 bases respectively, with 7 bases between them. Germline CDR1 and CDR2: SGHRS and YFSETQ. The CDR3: CASSLDSPEQFF. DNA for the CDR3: TGCGCCAGCAGCTTGGACAGTCCTGAGCAGTTCTTC.

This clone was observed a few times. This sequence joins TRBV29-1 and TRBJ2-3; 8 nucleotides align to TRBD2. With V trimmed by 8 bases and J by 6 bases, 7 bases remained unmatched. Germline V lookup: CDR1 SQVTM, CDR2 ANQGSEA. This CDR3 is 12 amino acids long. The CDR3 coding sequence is TGCAGCTTGGGACTAGGGGGGGATACGCAGTATTTT. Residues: CSLGLGGDTQYF.

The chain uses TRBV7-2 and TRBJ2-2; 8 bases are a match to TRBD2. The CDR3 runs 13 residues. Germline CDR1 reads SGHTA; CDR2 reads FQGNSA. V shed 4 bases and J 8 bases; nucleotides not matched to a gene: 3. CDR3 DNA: TGTGCCAGCAGCTCGCTAGCGGGTGGGGAGCTGTTTTTT. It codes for CASSSLAGGELFF.

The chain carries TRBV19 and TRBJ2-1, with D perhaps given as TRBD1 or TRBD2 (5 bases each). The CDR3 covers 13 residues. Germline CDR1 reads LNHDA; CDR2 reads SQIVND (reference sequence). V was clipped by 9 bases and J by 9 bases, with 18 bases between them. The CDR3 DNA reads TGTGCCAGCAGGGAGCCACCACGGGGTGAGCAGTTCTTC. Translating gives CASREPPRGEQFF.

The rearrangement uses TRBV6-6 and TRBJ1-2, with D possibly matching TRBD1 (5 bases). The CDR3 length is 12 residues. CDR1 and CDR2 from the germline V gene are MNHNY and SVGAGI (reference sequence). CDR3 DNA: TGTGTTACCGGGGCAGGAGATTATGGCTACACCTTC. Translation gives CVTGAGDYGYTF.

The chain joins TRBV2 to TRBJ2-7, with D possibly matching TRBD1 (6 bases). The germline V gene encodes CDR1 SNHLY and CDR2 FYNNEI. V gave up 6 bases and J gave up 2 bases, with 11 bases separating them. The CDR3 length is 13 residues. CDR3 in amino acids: CASRQGSTYEQYF. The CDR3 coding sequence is TGTGCCAGCAGACAGGGATCCACCTACGAGCAGTACTTC.

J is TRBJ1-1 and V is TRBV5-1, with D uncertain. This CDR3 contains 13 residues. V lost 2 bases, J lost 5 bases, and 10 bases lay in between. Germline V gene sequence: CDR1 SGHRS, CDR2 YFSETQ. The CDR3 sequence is CASSFALSTEAFF. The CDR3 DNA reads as TGCGCCAGCAGCTTCGCCTTAAGTACTGAAGCTTTCTTT.

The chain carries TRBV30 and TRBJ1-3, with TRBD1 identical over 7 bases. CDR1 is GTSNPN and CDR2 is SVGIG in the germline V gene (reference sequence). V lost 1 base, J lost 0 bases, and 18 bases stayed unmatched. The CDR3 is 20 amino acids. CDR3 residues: CAWSAQYVWGRGDSGNTIYF. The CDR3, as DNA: TGTGCCTGGAGTGCCCAATATGTATGGGGCAGGGGGGACTCTGGAAACACCATATATTTT.

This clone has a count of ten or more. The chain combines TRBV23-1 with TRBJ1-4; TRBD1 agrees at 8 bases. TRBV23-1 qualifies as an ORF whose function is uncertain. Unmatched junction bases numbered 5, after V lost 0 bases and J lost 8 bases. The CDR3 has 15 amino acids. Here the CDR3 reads CASSQSQTGDEKLFF. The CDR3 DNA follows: TGCGCCAGCAGTCAATCGCAGACAGGGGACGAAAAACTGTTTTTT.

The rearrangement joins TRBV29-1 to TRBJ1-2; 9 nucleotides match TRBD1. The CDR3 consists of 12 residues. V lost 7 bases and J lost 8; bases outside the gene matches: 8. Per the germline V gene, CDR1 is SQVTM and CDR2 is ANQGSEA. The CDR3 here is CSGEQGARGYTF. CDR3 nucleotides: TGCAGCGGGGAACAGGGGGCGAGAGGCTACACCTTC.

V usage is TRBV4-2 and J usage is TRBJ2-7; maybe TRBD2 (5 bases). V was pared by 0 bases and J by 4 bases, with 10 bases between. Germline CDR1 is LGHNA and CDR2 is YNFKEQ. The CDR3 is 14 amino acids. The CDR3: CASSQEASLYEQYF. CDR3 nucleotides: TGTGCCAGCAGCCAAGAGGCTAGCCTTTACGAGCAGTACTTC.

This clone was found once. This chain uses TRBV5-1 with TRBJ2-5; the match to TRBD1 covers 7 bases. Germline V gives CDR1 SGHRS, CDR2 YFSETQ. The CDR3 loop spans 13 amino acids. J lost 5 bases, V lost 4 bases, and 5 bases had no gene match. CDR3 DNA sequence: TGCGCCAGCAGCGGATTACAGGGGGAGACCCAGTACTTC. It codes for CASSGLQGETQYF.

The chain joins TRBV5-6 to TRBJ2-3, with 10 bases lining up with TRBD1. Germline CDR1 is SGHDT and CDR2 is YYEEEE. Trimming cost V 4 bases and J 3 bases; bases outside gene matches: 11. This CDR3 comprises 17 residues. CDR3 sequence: CASSPLRGQGGTDTQYF. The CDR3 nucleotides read TGTGCCAGCAGCCCACTCCGAGGACAGGGGGGGACAGATACGCAGTATTTT.